This T cell receptor beta chain was found in a study of shared clonotypes between healthy human individuals. Study conclusions and caveats: The generation probabilities recorded for non-shared clonotypes fell below those of clonotypes shared by all four donors. Around 5% of naive CD4 clonotypes were common to a few donors.

This clone was seen a single time. What it binds is not known. Profiled with immunoSEQ multiplex PCR; TCRdb holds only in-frame clones, not every one. Here the sample spans about 2.3 million clones, about 92% being singletons. The CDR3 totals 14 residues. Germline assignment: CDR1 SNHLY and CDR2 FYNNEI. V lost 6 bases and J lost 2, with 13 bases in between. CD4+ cells were split into CD45RA+ naive and CD45RA-negative memory subsets. Sequenced: naive CD4+ T cells from PBMCs. Subset described: CD45RA+ positively selected. The source is a man between 18 and 35 years old in good health. Some clones in this sample may be carry-over from other donors' samples. The chain has TRBV2 and TRBJ1-1; D gene uncertain. CDR3 coding DNA: TGTGCCAGCAGGGGGATACTCGAAAACACTGAAGCTTTCTTT. Its protein is CASRGILENTEAFF.